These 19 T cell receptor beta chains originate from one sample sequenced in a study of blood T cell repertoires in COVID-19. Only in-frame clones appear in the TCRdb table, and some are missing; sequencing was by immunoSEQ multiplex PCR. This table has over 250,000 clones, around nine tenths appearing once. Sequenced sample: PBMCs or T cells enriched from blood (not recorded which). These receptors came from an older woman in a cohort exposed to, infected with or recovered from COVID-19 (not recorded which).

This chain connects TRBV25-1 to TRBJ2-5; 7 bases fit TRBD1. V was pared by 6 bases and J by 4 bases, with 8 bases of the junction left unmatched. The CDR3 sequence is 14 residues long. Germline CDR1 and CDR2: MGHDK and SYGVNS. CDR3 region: CASSPPRGPETQYF. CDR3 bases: TGTGCCAGCAGCCCACCGAGGGGGCCAGAGACCCAGTACTTC.

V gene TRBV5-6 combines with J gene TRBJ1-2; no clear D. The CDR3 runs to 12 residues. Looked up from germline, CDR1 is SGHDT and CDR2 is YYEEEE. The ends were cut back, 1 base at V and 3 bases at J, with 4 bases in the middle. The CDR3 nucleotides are TGTGCCAGCAGCTTGCGAGACTATGGCTACACCTTC. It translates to CASSLRDYGYTF.

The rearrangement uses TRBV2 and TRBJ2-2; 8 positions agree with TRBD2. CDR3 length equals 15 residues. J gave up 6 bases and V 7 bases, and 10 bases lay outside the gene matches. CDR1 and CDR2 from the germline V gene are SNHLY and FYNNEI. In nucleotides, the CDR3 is TGTGCCAGCATTGAGCGGGAGTCCGAAGCCGGGGAGCTGTTTTTT. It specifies CASIERESEAGELFF.

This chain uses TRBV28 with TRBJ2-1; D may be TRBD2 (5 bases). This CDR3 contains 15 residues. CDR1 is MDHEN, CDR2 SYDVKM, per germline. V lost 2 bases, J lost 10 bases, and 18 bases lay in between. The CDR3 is CASSLGRPSREEQFF. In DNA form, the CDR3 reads TGTGCCAGCAGTTTAGGCAGACCCAGTCGGGAAGAGCAGTTCTTC. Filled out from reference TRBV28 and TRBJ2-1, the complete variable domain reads DVKVTQSSRYLVKRTGEKVFLECVQDMDHENMFWYRQDPGLGLRLIYFSYDVKMKEKGDIPEGYSVSREKKERFSLILESASTNQTSMYLCASSLGRPSREEQFFGPGTRLTVL.

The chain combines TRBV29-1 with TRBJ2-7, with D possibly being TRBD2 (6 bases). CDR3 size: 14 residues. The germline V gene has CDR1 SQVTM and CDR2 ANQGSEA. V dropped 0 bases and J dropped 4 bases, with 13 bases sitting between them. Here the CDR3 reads CSVEDRLGGYEQYF. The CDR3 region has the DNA TGCAGCGTTGAAGATAGACTAGGCGGGTACGAGCAGTACTTC.

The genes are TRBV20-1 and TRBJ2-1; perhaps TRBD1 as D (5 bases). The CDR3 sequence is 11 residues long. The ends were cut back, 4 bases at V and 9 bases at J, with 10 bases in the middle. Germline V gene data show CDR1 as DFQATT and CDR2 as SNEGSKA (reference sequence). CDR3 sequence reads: CSATGSGEQFF. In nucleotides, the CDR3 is TGCAGTGCTACAGGGTCCGGTGAGCAGTTCTTC.

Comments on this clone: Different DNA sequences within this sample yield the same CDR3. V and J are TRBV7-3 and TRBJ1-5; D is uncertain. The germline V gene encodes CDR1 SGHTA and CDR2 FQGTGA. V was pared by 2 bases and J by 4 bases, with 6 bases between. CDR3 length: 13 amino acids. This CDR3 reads CASSLGPNQPQHF. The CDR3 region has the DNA TGTGCCAGCAGCTTAGGGCCGAATCAGCCCCAGCATTTT.

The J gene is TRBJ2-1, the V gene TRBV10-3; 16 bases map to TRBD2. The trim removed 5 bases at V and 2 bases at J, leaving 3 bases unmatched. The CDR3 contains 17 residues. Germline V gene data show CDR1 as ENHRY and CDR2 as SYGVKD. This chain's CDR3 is CAISTGLAGGAYNEQFF. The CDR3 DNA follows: TGTGCCATCAGTACGGGACTAGCGGGAGGGGCCTACAATGAGCAGTTCTTC.

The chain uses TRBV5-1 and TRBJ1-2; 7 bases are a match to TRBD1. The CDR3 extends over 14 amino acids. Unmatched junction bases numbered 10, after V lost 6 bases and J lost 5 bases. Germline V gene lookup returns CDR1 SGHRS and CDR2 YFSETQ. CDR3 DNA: TGCGCCAGCACCCCAGACAGGGCAGTTTATGGCTACACCTTC. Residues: CASTPDRAVYGYTF. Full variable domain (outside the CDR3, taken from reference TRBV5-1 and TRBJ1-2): KAGVTQTPRYLIKTRGQQVTLSCSPISGHRSVSWYQQTPGQGLQFLFEYFSETQRNKGNFPGRFSGRQFSNSRSEMNVSTLELGDSALYLCASTPDRAVYGYTFGSGTRLTVV.

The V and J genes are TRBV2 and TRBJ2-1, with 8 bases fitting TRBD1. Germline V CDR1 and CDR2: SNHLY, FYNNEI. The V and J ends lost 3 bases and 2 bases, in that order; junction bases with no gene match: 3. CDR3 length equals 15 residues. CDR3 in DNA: TGTGCCAGCAGTGAGGGCAGGGGGCCCTACAATGAGCAGTTCTTC. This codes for CASSEGRGPYNEQFF.

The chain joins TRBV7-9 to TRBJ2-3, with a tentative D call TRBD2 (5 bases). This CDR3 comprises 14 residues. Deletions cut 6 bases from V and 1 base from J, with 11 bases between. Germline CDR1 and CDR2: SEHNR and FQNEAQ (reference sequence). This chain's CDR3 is CASSFGVGTDTQYF. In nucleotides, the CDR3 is TGTGCCAGCAGTTTCGGGGTCGGCACAGATACGCAGTATTTT.

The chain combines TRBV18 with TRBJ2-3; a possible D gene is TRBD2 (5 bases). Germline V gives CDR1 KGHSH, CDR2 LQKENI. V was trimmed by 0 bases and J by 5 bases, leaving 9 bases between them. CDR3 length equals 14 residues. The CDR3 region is CASSPPSVGDTQYF. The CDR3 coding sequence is TGTGCCAGCTCACCACCTAGCGTAGGAGATACGCAGTATTTT. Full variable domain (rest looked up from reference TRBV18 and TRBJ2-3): NAGVMQNPRHLVRRRGQEARLRCSPMKGHSHVYWYRQLPEEGLKFMVYLQKENIIDESGMPKERFSAEFPKEGPSILRIQQVVRGDSAAYFCASSPPSVGDTQYFGPGTRLTVL.

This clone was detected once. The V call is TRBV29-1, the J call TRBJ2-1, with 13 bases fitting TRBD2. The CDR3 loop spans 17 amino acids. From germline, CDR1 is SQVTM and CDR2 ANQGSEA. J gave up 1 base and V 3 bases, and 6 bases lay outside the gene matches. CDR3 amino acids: CSVDFAGLAGSYNEQFF. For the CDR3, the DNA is TGCAGCGTTGATTTTGCGGGACTAGCGGGGTCCTACAATGAGCAGTTCTTC.

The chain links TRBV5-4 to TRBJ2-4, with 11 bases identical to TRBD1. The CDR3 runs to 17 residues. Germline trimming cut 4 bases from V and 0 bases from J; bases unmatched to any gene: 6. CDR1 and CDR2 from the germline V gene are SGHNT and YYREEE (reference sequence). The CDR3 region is CASSPRDRGIAKNIQYF. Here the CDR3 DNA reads TGTGCCAGCAGCCCCCGGGACAGGGGGATAGCCAAAAACATTCAGTACTTC. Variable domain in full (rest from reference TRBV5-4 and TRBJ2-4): ETGVTQSPTHLIKTRGQQVTLRCSSQSGHNTVSWYQQALGQGPQFIFQYYREEENGRGNFPPRFSGLQFPNYSSELNVNALELDDSALYLCASSPRDRGIAKNIQYFGAGTRLSVL.

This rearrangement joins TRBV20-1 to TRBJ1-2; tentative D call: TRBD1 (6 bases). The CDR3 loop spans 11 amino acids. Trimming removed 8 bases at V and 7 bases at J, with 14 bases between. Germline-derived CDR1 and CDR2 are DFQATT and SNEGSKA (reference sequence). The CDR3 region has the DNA TGCAGTCCCGGGACATTTGGTGGCTACACCTTC. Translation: CSPGTFGGYTF.

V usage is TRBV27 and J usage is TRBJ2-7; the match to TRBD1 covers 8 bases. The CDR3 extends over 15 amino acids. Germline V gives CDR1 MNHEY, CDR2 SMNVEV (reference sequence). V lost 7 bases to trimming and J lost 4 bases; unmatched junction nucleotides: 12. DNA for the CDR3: TGTGCCAGCAAGTCCCGAGGACAGGGTTCTTACGAGCAGTACTTC. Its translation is CASKSRGQGSYEQYF.

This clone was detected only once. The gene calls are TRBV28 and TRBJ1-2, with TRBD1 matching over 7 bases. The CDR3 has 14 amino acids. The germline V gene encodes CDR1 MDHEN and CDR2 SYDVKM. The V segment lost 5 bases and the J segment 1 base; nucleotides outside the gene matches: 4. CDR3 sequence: CASSTGVGNYGYTF. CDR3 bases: TGTGCCAGCAGTACAGGGGTCGGTAACTATGGCTACACCTTC.

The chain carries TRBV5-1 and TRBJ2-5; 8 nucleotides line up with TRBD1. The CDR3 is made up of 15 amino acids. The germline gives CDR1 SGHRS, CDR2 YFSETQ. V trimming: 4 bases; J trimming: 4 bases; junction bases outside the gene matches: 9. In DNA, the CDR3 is TGCGCCAGCAGCCTACAATCGACAGGGGTAGAGACCCAGTACTTC. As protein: CASSLQSTGVETQYF.

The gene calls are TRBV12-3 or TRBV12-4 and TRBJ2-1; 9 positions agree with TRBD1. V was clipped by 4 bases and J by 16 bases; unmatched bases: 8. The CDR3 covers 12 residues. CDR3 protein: CASSSGTGSSFF. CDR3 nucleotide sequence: TGTGCCAGCAGTTCCGGGACAGGGAGTTCCTTCTTC.